A single sample gave rise to the 20 T cell receptor beta chains below, sequenced in a study of response to subunit inactivated influenza vaccine. MiXCR, run by TCRdb on the RT-PCR reads, gives a single entry per CDR3 protein. The sample includes some 600,000 distinct CDR3 sequences, around 15% seen only once; the top ten take 6.5% to 8%. This material consisted of PBMCs from blood, taken 14 to 15 days before vaccination. These receptors all stem from a man in his fifties who received an inactivated influenza vaccine.

Ten or more counts support this clonotype. The J gene is TRBJ2-5, the V gene TRBV29-1; TRBD2 agrees at 7 bases. Trimming at V came to 4 bases and at J to 1 base, leaving 3 bases not matched to a gene. The CDR3 covers 13 residues. Germline-derived CDR1 and CDR2 are SQVTM and ANQGSEA. CDR3 DNA sequence: TGCAGCGTTGCCCCTAGCGGCCAAGAGACCCAGTACTTC. Translation: CSVAPSGQETQYF.

J is TRBJ2-1 and V is TRBV4-3; 10 nucleotides agree with TRBD1. This CDR3 contains 16 residues. The germline V gene encodes CDR1 LGHNA and CDR2 YSLEER. V trimming: 0 bases; J trimming: 4 bases; junction bases outside the gene matches: 3. CDR3 DNA: TGCGCCAGCAGCCAAGATACGGACAGGGGGTACAATGAGCAGTTCTTC. Its translation: CASSQDTDRGYNEQFF.

In its sample, this clonotype was seen a few times. This rearrangement joins TRBV14 to TRBJ2-1; TRBD2 might be the D (5 bases). Trimming took off 3 bases at V and 10 bases at J, with 13 bases between the two ends. Germline V gene lookup returns CDR1 SGHDN and CDR2 FVKESK. There are 13 residues in the CDR3. CDR3 residues: CASSHGGLGEQFF. In DNA, the CDR3 is TGTGCCAGCAGCCACGGAGGATTGGGGGAGCAGTTCTTC.

This rearrangement joins TRBV11-2 to TRBJ2-6; unclear D gene. The V end lost 8 bases, the J end lost 1 base, and 9 bases lay between the germline ends. CDR1 SGHAT and CDR2 FQNNGV come from the germline V gene. This CDR3 contains 14 residues. For the CDR3, the DNA is TGTGCCAGCGCTCTGATTTCTGGGGCCAACGTCCTGACTTTC. It encodes CASALISGANVLTF.

In this sample, this clonotype turned up a few times. The chain employs TRBV20-1 and TRBJ2-5, with D maybe TRBD1 (7 bases). Per germline, CDR1 DFQATT and CDR2 SNEGSKA (reference sequence). The CDR3 runs 17 residues. The V end lost 0 bases, the J end lost 4 bases, and 21 bases lay between the germline ends. CDR3: CSARDRAGGTSRETQYF. The CDR3 bases are TGCAGTGCTAGAGATCGGGCAGGGGGGACTTCTAGAGAGACCCAGTACTTC.

As DNA, the CDR3 is TGTGCCAGCAGCTTAGGCACGGGGGTTAAAGAGACCCAGTACTTC. This encodes CASSLGTGVKETQYF. The genes are TRBV7-9 and TRBJ2-5, with TRBD2 as a possible D gene (6 bases). Germline V gives CDR1 SEHNR, CDR2 FQNEAQ (reference sequence). The CDR3 has 15 amino acids. V lost 1 base and J lost 3, with 12 bases in between.

This clonotype was picked up many times. This sequence joins TRBV28 and TRBJ2-1; D is perhaps TRBD2 (6 bases). V dropped 5 bases and J dropped 0 bases, with 17 bases sitting between them. Germline V gene sequence: CDR1 MDHEN, CDR2 SYDVKM. This CDR3 region has 17 residues. The CDR3 bases are TGTGCCAGCAGTACCCTTCACGGGGGTAGCTCCTACAATGAGCAGTTCTTC. As protein: CASSTLHGGSSYNEQFF.

This clonotype has a handful of counts. The chain joins TRBV28 to TRBJ1-1; D is undetermined. CDR3 length: 14 amino acids. Germline V lookup: CDR1 MDHEN, CDR2 SYDVKM. The ends were cut back, 7 bases at V and 5 bases at J, with 17 bases in the middle. The CDR3 DNA reads as TGTGCCAGCAAAGCGTGGACCCCGAAGACTGAAGCTTTCTTT. Encoded protein: CASKAWTPKTEAFF.

In DNA, the CDR3 is TGCGCCAGCACGGTCCAGGGGGCGGCTGGAAACACCATATATTTT. Translated: CASTVQGAAGNTIYF. The J gene is TRBJ1-3, the V gene TRBV10-2; 8 bases fit TRBD1. Germline loops: CDR1 WSHSY, CDR2 SAAADI. V lost 7 bases to trimming and J lost 2 bases; unmatched junction nucleotides: 7. CDR3 length: 15 amino acids.

The chain couples TRBV7-2 to TRBJ1-4; D ambiguous. The CDR3 has 15 amino acids. V was clipped by 3 bases and J by 7 bases, with 15 bases between them. CDR1 is SGHTA, CDR2 FQGNSA, per germline. The CDR3 region is CASSLFPSELEKLFF. For the CDR3, the DNA is TGTGCCAGCAGCTTGTTCCCGAGCGAGCTTGAAAAACTGTTTTTT.

This clonotype occurred many times. V and J are TRBV20-1 and TRBJ1-5; tentatively, D is TRBD1 (6 bases). V lost 5 bases to trimming and J lost 3 bases, with 14 bases between them. CDR1 and CDR2 (germline): DFQATT, SNEGSKA (reference sequence). This CDR3 region has 14 residues. CDR3 in DNA: TGCAGTGCTCCCGGAGGGGGAATCAATCAGCCCCAGCATTTT. This encodes CSAPGGGINQPQHF.

The J gene is TRBJ2-5, the V gene TRBV6-1; D is undetermined. CDR1 MNHNS and CDR2 SASEGT come from the germline V gene. With 2 bases removed from V and 2 bases from J, the gap between germline ends came to 12 bases. The CDR3 spans 15 residues. CDR3 sequence (DNA): TGTGCCAGCAGTGAATTTTTTGGTGAACAAGAGACCCAGTACTTC. As protein: CASSEFFGEQETQYF.

The V call is TRBV4-2, the J call TRBJ2-7; possible D gene TRBD1, 6 bases. Germline V gene sequence: CDR1 LGHNA, CDR2 YNFKEQ. The CDR3 totals 17 residues. The V gene lost 0 bases and the J gene lost 0 bases, with 15 bases spanning the gap. Here the CDR3 reads CASSQDPGADSSYEQYF. CDR3 coding DNA: TGTGCCAGCAGCCAAGATCCAGGGGCGGATAGCTCCTACGAGCAGTACTTC.

The V call is TRBV5-1, the J call TRBJ2-7; possible D gene TRBD2, 5 bases. The germline V gene encodes CDR1 SGHRS and CDR2 YFSETQ. The CDR3 is 15 residues long. Trimming stripped 4 bases from V and 2 bases from J, with 16 bases between. The CDR3 here is CASSGEVGVAYEQYF. The DNA for the CDR3 is TGCGCCAGCAGCGGAGAAGTCGGGGTGGCCTACGAGCAGTACTTC.

The rearrangement links TRBV29-1 to TRBJ2-3, with 8 positions matching TRBD2. Germline V gene data show CDR1 as SQVTM and CDR2 as ANQGSEA. This CDR3 comprises 11 residues. The V and J ends lost 2 bases and 14 bases, in that order; junction bases with no gene match: 6. The chain's CDR3 is CSVEPGGARYF. Written as DNA, the CDR3 is TGCAGCGTTGAACCGGGGGGGGCTCGGTATTTT.

This chain uses TRBV7-8 with TRBJ2-3; unclear D gene. CDR3 length equals 13 residues. Germline V gene sequence: CDR1 SGHVS, CDR2 FQNEAQ. The V end was cut by 3 bases, the J end by 5 bases, with 9 bases between. CDR3 DNA sequence: TGTGCCAGCAGCTTTGGTATCCTAGATACGCAGTATTTT. Translated, it gives CASSFGILDTQYF.

J is TRBJ2-1 and V is TRBV7-2; 7 bases match TRBD2. V was pared by 6 bases and J by 4 bases, with 6 bases of the junction left unmatched. The germline gives CDR1 SGHTA, CDR2 FQGNSA. The CDR3 has 14 residues. The CDR3 loop is CASSGRVRYNEQFF. DNA for the CDR3: TGTGCCAGCAGTGGGAGGGTGCGATACAATGAGCAGTTCTTC.

This clonotype occurred a few times. The rearrangement joins TRBV20-1 to TRBJ1-2; D may be TRBD1 (6 bases). The CDR3 runs to 11 residues. Looked up from germline, CDR1 is DFQATT and CDR2 is SNEGSKA (reference sequence). DNA of the CDR3: TGCGGAATGACAGGTGGTTATGGCTACACCTTC. Protein: CGMTGGYGYTF.

The sample holds a few counts of this clonotype. The chain couples TRBV7-9 to TRBJ2-7, with 10 bases fitting TRBD1. The germline CDR1 and CDR2 sequences are SEHNR and FQNEAQ (reference sequence). V dropped 6 bases and J dropped 7; count of bases not matched to a gene: 9. CDR3 length equals 14 residues. The CDR3 bases are TGTGCCAGCAGGCGGACAGGGGGGTCTGGAGAGCAGTACTTC. Encoded protein: CASRRTGGSGEQYF.

Concerning this clonotype: With a much larger clone just one base away, this may be a read error. The rearrangement joins TRBV7-2 to TRBJ2-2, with D tentatively TRBD2 (6 bases). In germline, CDR1 is SGHTA, CDR2 FQGNSA. CDR3 length equals 13 residues. CDR3 sequence: CASSRLNTGEVFF. DNA for the CDR3: TGTGCCAGCAGCCGGTTGAACACCGGGGAGGTGTTTTTT.